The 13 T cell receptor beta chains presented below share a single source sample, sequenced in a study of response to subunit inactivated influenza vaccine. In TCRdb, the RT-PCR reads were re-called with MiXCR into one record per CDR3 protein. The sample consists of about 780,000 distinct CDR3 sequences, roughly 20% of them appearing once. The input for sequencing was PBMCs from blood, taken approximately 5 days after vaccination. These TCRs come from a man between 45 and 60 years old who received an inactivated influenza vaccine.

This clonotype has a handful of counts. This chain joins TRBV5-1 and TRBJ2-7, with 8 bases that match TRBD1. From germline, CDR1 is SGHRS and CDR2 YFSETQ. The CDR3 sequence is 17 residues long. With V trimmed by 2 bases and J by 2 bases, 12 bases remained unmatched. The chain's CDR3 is CASSFTSGTGVTYEQYF. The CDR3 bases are TGCGCCAGCAGCTTCACGTCCGGGACAGGTGTTACCTACGAGCAGTACTTC.

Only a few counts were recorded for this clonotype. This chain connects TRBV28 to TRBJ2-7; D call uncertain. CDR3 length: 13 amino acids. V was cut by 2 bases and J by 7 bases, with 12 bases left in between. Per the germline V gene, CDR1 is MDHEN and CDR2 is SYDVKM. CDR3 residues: CASSLSLLGEQYF. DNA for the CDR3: TGTGCCAGCAGTTTAAGTCTCCTCGGGGAGCAGTACTTC. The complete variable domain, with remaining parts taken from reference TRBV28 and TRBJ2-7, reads DVKVTQSSRYLVKRTGEKVFLECVQDMDHENMFWYRQDPGLGLRLIYFSYDVKMKEKGDIPEGYSVSREKKERFSLILESASTNQTSMYLCASSLSLLGEQYFGPGTRLTVT.

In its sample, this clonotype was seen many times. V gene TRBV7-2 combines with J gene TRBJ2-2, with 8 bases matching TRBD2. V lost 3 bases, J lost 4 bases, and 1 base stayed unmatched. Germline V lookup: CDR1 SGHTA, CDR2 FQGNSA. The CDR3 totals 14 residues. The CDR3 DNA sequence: TGTGCCAGCAGCTTCGGGGGGGGCACCGGGGAGCTGTTTTTT. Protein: CASSFGGGTGELFF.

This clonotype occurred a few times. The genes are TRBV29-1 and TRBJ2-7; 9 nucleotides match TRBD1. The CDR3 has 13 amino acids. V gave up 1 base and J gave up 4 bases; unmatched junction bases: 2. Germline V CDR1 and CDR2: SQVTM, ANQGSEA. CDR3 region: CSVEGDREYEQYF. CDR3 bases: TGCAGCGTTGAAGGGGACAGGGAGTACGAGCAGTACTTC.

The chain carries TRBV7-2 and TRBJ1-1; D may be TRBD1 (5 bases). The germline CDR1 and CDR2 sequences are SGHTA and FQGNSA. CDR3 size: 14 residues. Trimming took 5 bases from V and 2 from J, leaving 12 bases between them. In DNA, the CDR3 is TGTGCCAGCAGCCCCCGGACACCTAACACTGAAGCTTTCTTT. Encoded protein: CASSPRTPNTEAFF.

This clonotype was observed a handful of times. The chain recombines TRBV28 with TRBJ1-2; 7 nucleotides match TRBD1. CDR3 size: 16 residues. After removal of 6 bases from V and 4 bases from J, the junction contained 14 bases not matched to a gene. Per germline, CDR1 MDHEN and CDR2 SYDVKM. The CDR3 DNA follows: TGTGCCAGCAGCCTCACCTGGGACAGTAGAATCTATGGCTACACCTTC. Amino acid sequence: CASSLTWDSRIYGYTF.

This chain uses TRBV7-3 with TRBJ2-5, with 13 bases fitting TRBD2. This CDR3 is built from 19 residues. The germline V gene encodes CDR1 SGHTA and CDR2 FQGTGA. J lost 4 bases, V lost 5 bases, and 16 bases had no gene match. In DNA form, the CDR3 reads TGTGCCAGCAGCCCTATAGGGAAGACTAGCGGGAGGTTGTCAGAGACCCAGTACTTC. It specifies CASSPIGKTSGRLSETQYF. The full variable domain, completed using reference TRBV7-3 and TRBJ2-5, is GAGVSQTPSNKVTEKGKYVELRCDPISGHTALYWYRQSLGQGPEFLIYFQGTGAADDSGLPNDRFFAVRPEGSVSTLKIQRTERGDSAVYLCASSPIGKTSGRLSETQYFGPGTRLLVL.

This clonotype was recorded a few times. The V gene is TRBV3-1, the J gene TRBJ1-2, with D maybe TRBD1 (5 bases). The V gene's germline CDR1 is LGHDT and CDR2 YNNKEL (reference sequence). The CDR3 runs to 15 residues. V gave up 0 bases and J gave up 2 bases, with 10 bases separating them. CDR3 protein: CASSQDPGRNYGYTF. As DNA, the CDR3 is TGTGCCAGCAGCCAAGACCCGGGACGGAACTATGGCTACACCTTC.

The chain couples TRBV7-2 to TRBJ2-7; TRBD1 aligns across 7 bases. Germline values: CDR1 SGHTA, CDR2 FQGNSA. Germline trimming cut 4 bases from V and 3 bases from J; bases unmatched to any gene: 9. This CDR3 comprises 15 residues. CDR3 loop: CASSSLRTGLYEQYF. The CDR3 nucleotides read TGTGCCAGCAGCTCCCTTAGGACAGGTCTCTACGAGCAGTACTTC.

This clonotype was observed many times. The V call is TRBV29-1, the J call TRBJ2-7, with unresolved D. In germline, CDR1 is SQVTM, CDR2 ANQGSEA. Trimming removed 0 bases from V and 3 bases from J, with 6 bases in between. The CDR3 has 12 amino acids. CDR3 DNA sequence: TGCAGCGTTGAAGATGGGGTCTACGAGCAGTACTTC. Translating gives CSVEDGVYEQYF.

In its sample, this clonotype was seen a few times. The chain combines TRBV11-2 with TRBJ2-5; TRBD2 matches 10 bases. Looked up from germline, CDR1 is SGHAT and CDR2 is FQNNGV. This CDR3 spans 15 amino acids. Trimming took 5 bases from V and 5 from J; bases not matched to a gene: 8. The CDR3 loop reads CASSPTSGVFETQYF. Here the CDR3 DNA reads TGTGCCAGCAGCCCTACTAGCGGGGTCTTTGAGACCCAGTACTTC.

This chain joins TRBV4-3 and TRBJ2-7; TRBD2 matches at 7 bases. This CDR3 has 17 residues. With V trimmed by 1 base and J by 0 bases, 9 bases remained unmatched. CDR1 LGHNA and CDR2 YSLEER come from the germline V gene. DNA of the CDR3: TGCGCCAGCAGCCAAGCCGCCCGCGGGAGTGGCTCCTACGAGCAGTACTTC. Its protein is CASSQAARGSGSYEQYF.

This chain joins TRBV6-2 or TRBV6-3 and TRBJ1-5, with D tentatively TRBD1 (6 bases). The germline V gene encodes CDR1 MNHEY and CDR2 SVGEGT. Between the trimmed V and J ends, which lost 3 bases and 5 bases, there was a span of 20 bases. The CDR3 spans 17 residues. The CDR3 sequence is CASSYWLEPRGHQPQHF. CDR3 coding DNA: TGTGCCAGCAGTTATTGGTTGGAGCCCCGGGGGCATCAGCCCCAGCATTTT.